This T cell receptor beta chain was sequenced during a study of blood T cell repertoires in COVID-19. At the level of the study: The study counted Cohort 3 donors as recovered given two negative PCRs, clearance, or symptom resolution. Sites across the United States, Italy and Spain contributed samples from acute and convalescent COVID-19.

Germline CDR1 is SGHDT and CDR2 is YYEEEE. V gave up 1 base and J gave up 2 bases; unmatched junction bases: 10. The CDR3 consists of 17 residues. Original handling: Counts of nucleated cells, estimated from reference gene primer amplification, were obtained. Repertoires were generated with immunoSEQ multiplex PCR, while TCRdb's copy carries only in-frame clones and drops some. V, J and clone size were drawn from that table, and D and trimming were deduced from the DNA. The top ten clones hold around 7% of a sample with approximately 210,000 clones, around 87% of them seen once. Residents of about two dozen US areas, aged about 18 to 95 years, made up the participants.

The V call is TRBV5-6, the J call TRBJ2-7; TRBD2 matches at 9 bases. What was sequenced was PBMCs or T cells enriched from blood (not recorded which). The clonotype was recovered from a man younger than 40 in a cohort exposed to, infected with or recovered from COVID-19 (not recorded which). The CDR3 DNA sequence: TGTGCCAGCAGCTTGTCGACTCCTAGCGGGAATGCCTACGAGCAGTACTTC. As protein: CASSLSTPSGNAYEQYF.